This T cell receptor (beta chain) was recovered during a study of T cell responses to AZD1222 COVID-19 vaccine. Points from the study as a whole: Spike-specific TCR breadth and depth both grew after two AZD1222 doses. Donors were largely white British and mainly female; clonal diversity was possibly underestimated. Reports say nearly half of spike-specific TCRs go after unmutated variant regions. Every sample of the repertoires postdated the peak T cell response.

In regard to this clone: Its target is unknown.

The table came from immunoSEQ multiplex PCR; TCRdb's copy has only in-frame clones and leaves some out. The repertoire holds tens of thousands of clones, with roughly 75% as singletons. Trimming took 6 bases from V and 4 from J, leaving 6 bases between them. This CDR3 contains 11 residues. CDR1 and CDR2 from the germline V gene are MNHEY and SVGAGI. The source material was peripheral blood, sampled 28 days after the second dose of the MenACWY control vaccine. This sequence joins TRBV6-5 and TRBJ2-5; unclear D gene. The sequence was obtained from an adult who received the MenACWY meningococcal vaccine as a control. The CDR3 sequence: CASSPRETQYF. In DNA, the CDR3 is TGTGCCAGCAGCCCCAGAGAGACCCAGTACTTC.